A single sample is the source of the 18 T cell receptor beta chains below, sequenced in a study of PD-1 blockade in classical Hodgkin lymphoma. Each and every patient relapsed after autologous stem cell transplantation, and patients got differing brentuximab vedotin exposure. Produced via immunoSEQ multiplex PCR; TCRdb's table is partial and in-frame only. Of roughly 150,000 clones listed, around four fifths are singletons. The sample here was peripheral blood mononuclear cells (PBMCs), taken before the second cycle of nivolumab. All receptors come from a human donor with classical Hodgkin lymphoma.

The chain carries TRBV5-1 and TRBJ2-7; 10 nucleotides agree with TRBD2. The CDR3 runs 15 residues. Germline V CDR1 and CDR2: SGHRS, YFSETQ. With 2 bases clipped from V and 1 base from J, the junction kept 3 bases outside the gene matches. This CDR3 is CASSFSGGSSYEQYF. CDR3 sequence (DNA): TGCGCCAGCAGCTTTAGCGGGGGGTCTTCCTACGAGCAGTACTTC.

This rearrangement joins TRBV6-6 to TRBJ1-1; unclear D gene. The germline CDR1 and CDR2 sequences are MNHNY and SVGAGI (reference sequence). CDR3 length equals 15 residues. Deletions cut 2 bases from V and 0 bases from J, with 10 bases between. CDR3 sequence: CASSYRPPMNTEAFF. The DNA of the CDR3 is TGTGCCAGCAGTTACAGGCCTCCCATGAACACTGAAGCTTTCTTT.

V gene TRBV28 combines with J gene TRBJ2-1; TRBD2 might be the D (5 bases). The germline gives CDR1 MDHEN, CDR2 SYDVKM. Trimming shortened V by 5 bases and J by 0 bases, and 11 bases separated the two germline ends. CDR3 length: 15 residues. The DNA for the CDR3 is TGTGCCAGCAGTCCTCCGGGGAGCTCCTACAATGAGCAGTTCTTC. Its translation: CASSPPGSSYNEQFF.

The J gene is TRBJ2-7, the V gene TRBV2; 9 nucleotides align to TRBD1. Germline V CDR1 and CDR2: SNHLY, FYNNEI. The trim removed 5 bases at V and 4 bases at J, leaving 6 bases unmatched. This CDR3 has 14 residues. The CDR3 loop is CASSPGQGYYEQYF. Written as DNA, the CDR3 is TGTGCCAGCAGTCCGGGACAGGGCTATTACGAGCAGTACTTC.

Only a few counts were recorded for this clone. The chain has TRBV6-5 and TRBJ2-5; D tentatively reads TRBD1 or TRBD2 (5 bases each). Germline CDR1 is MNHEY and CDR2 is SVGAGI. Deletions cut 0 bases from V and 1 base from J, with 9 bases between. This CDR3 region has 15 residues. The CDR3 nucleotides are TGTGCCAGCAGTTACTCTGGGACGGCCCAAGAGACCCAGTACTTC. Translation gives CASSYSGTAQETQYF.

The chain is built from TRBV7-3 and TRBJ2-1; 16 bases map to TRBD2. Germline V gene sequence: CDR1 SGHTA, CDR2 FQGTGA. The CDR3 is 19 residues long. J was trimmed by 4 bases and V by 5 bases; bases with no gene match: 11. The CDR3 bases are TGTGCCAGCAGCCCCTTAGGGACTAGCGGGAGGGGCGGATACAATGAGCAGTTCTTC. Amino acids: CASSPLGTSGRGGYNEQFF. Full variable domain (rest looked up from reference TRBV7-3 and TRBJ2-1): GAGVSQTPSNKVTEKGKYVELRCDPISGHTALYWYRQSLGQGPEFLIYFQGTGAADDSGLPNDRFFAVRPEGSVSTLKIQRTERGDSAVYLCASSPLGTSGRGGYNEQFFGPGTRLTVL.

This chain connects TRBV7-9 to TRBJ1-2, with 7 nucleotides matching TRBD1. V lost 5 bases, J lost 6 bases, and 3 bases stayed unmatched. CDR1 and CDR2 (germline): SEHNR, FQNEAQ (reference sequence). CDR3 length: 12 amino acids. The CDR3: CASSPTGDGYTF. CDR3 in DNA: TGTGCCAGCAGCCCCACAGGGGATGGCTACACCTTC.

The genes are TRBV6-6 and TRBJ2-3; maybe TRBD2 (5 bases). V lost 8 bases and J 2 bases, leaving 14 bases between the germline ends. CDR1 is MNHNY and CDR2 is SVGAGI in the germline V gene (reference sequence). The CDR3 spans 14 residues. The CDR3 DNA sequence: TGTGCCAGCGGGAGCGGTTTATACACAGATACGCAGTATTTT. Its protein product is CASGSGLYTDTQYF.

This clone was counted between two and nine times. The chain combines TRBV19 with TRBJ2-1; D remains ambiguous. The germline V and J ends were trimmed by 7 bases and 0 bases, with 7 bases remaining between them. CDR3 size: 13 residues. Germline CDR1 reads LNHDA; CDR2 reads SQIVND (reference sequence). The DNA of the CDR3 is TGTGCCAGTAATGGCAACTCCTACAATGAGCAGTTCTTC. Its translation: CASNGNSYNEQFF.

The chain has TRBV7-7 and TRBJ2-2; D is uncertain. This CDR3 has 14 amino acids. The V end was cut by 0 bases, the J end by 3 bases, with 5 bases between. Germline loops: CDR1 SSHAT, CDR2 FNYEAQ (reference sequence). The CDR3 DNA follows: TGTGCCAGCAGCTTAGCGGTCGACACCGGGGAGCTGTTTTTT. The encoded protein is CASSLAVDTGELFF.

As regards this clone: Other DNA sequences in the same sample also yield this CDR3. This chain joins TRBV6-6 and TRBJ1-5; 7 bases match TRBD1. The V and J ends lost 6 bases and 2 bases, in that order; junction bases with no gene match: 4. Germline assignment: CDR1 MNHNY and CDR2 SVGAGI (reference sequence). This CDR3 spans 14 amino acids. CDR3 DNA sequence: TGTGCCAGCAGAAGGACAGGTCGCAATCAGCCCCAGCATTTT. This codes for CASRRTGRNQPQHF.

The V call is TRBV6-5, the J call TRBJ2-3; the match to TRBD2 covers 8 bases. The CDR3 is made up of 15 amino acids. Germline V gene sequence: CDR1 MNHEY, CDR2 SVGAGI. V shed 6 bases and J 5 bases; nucleotides not matched to a gene: 10. The CDR3 DNA follows: TGTGCCAGCAGGAGTAGCGGGGCGGGTGGAGATACGCAGTATTTT. It codes for CASRSSGAGGDTQYF.

This chain connects TRBV18 to TRBJ1-1, with D unclear. Trimming pared 5 bases from V and 1 base from J, leaving 11 bases between. This CDR3 region has 14 residues. Germline V gives CDR1 KGHSH, CDR2 LQKENI. The CDR3 sequence: CASSVQSANTEAFF. For the CDR3, the DNA is TGTGCCAGCTCAGTACAGAGCGCGAACACTGAAGCTTTCTTT.

This rearrangement joins TRBV4-2 to TRBJ2-3; D unclear. The germline V gene has CDR1 LGHNA and CDR2 YNFKEQ. The CDR3 loop spans 13 amino acids. V lost 2 bases, J lost 4 bases, and 7 bases lay in between. CDR3 in DNA: TGTGCCAGCAGCCAACCCGCTGCAGATACGCAGTATTTT. Its protein product is CASSQPAADTQYF.

The V call is TRBV14, the J call TRBJ2-1; 7 bases agree with TRBD2. The CDR3 extends over 16 amino acids. The V and J ends lost 4 bases and 8 bases, in that order; junction bases with no gene match: 14. Germline-derived CDR1 and CDR2 are SGHDN and FVKESK. In nucleotides, the CDR3 is TGTGCCAGCAGCCGACCTCAGGCGCGGGAGCTCGATGAGCAGTTCTTC. It codes for CASSRPQARELDEQFF. Full variable domain (outside the CDR3, taken from reference TRBV14 and TRBJ2-1): EAGVTQFPSHSVIEKGQTVTLRCDPISGHDNLYWYRRVMGKEIKFLLHFVKESKQDESGMPNNRFLAERTGGTYSTLKVQPAELEDSGVYFCASSRPQARELDEQFFGPGTRLTVL.

The chain employs TRBV28 and TRBJ2-6, with D unclear. The CDR3 runs 15 residues. Germline V gives CDR1 MDHEN, CDR2 SYDVKM. Trimming pared 1 base from V and 4 bases from J, leaving 8 bases between. The CDR3 nucleotides are TGTGCCAGCAGTTTATTGGTATCAGGGGCCAACGTCCTGACTTTC. This gives the protein CASSLLVSGANVLTF.

The sample holds one count of this clone. The J gene is TRBJ1-2, the V gene TRBV5-4, with 10 bases that match TRBD1. In germline, CDR1 is SGHNT, CDR2 YYREEE (reference sequence). The CDR3 is 15 residues long. V lost 4 bases and J lost 4; bases outside the gene matches: 7. The CDR3 sequence is CASSPSTGGVYGYTF. The CDR3 DNA sequence: TGTGCCAGCAGCCCCTCGACAGGGGGCGTCTATGGCTACACCTTC.

The genes are TRBV7-2 and TRBJ2-3, with D maybe TRBD2 (6 bases). The germline V gene has CDR1 SGHTA and CDR2 FQGNSA. The V end was cut by 2 bases, the J end by 7 bases, with 16 bases between. The CDR3 consists of 15 residues. In DNA, the CDR3 is TGTGCCAGCAGCTTAACGTCTAGCGTTGGGTATACGCAGTATTTT. Translation gives CASSLTSSVGYTQYF. The variable domain in full, with the rest retrieved from reference TRBV7-2 and TRBJ2-3, is GAGVSQSPSNKVTEKGKDVELRCDPISGHTALYWYRQSLGQGLEFLIYFQGNSAPDKSGLPSDRFSAERTGGSVSTLTIQRTQQEDSAVYLCASSLTSSVGYTQYFGPGTRLTVL.